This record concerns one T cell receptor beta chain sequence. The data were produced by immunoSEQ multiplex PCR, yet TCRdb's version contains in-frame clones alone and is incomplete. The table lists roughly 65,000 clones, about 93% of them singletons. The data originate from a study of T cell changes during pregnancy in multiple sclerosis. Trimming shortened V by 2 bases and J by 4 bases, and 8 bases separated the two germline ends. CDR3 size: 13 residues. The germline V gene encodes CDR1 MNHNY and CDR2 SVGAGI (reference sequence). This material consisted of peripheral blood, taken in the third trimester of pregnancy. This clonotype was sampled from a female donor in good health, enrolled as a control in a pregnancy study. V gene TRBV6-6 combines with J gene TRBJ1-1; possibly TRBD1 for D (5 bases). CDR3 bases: TGTGCCAGCAGTTACGTCGGGGGCACTGAAGCTTTCTTT. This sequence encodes CASSYVGGTEAFF.